This entry lists 5 T cell receptor beta chains sequenced from one sample in a study of CD8 T cells in ankylosing spondylitis (dated by TCRdb to the late 2010s). The library was made by 5' RACE. Sequencing was performed on an Illumina HiSeq 2500. The public reads were reanalyzed by TCRdb: fastp trimming at Q25, MiXCR alignment, in-frame beta chains only. Every CDR3 protein is listed once, alongside the most common genes and DNA of its rows. Recorded for this sample are some 30,000 distinct CDR3 sequences; roughly 33% of them occurred a single time. In total, the top ten clones hold roughly 44% of the sample. The sequencing input was synovial fluid, either unsorted or a sorted T cell fraction (not recorded which). These receptors were obtained from a male donor with ankylosing spondylitis.

This clonotype was detected only a few times. The V gene is TRBV19, the J gene TRBJ2-4; tentatively, D is TRBD2 (5 bases). Germline V gene data show CDR1 as LNHDA and CDR2 as SQIVND (reference sequence). This CDR3 contains 16 residues. V lost 5 bases and J lost 0, with 14 bases in between. This chain's CDR3 is CASSPGRTLAKNIQYF. CDR3 bases: TGTGCCAGTAGTCCCGGACGGACTCTAGCCAAAAACATTCAGTACTTC.

With regard to this clonotype: A read error is possible here, since a much larger clone lies one base away. Likely a read error: the CDR3 ends without its conserved phenylalanine or tryptophan. The gene calls are TRBV19 and TRBJ2-1; unclear D gene. The V end lost 6 bases, the J end lost 0 bases, and 15 bases lay between the germline ends. Per the germline V gene, CDR1 is LNHDA and CDR2 is SQIVND (reference sequence). The CDR3 runs to 16 residues. CDR3 nucleotides: TGTGCCAGTAGCCGGGCCCCAAGGAACTCCTACAATGAGCAGTTCTGC. Protein product: CASSRAPRNSYNEQFC.

Details on this clonotype: A much bigger clone sits one base away, suggesting this may be a read error. The J gene is TRBJ1-1, the V gene TRBV30; TRBD1 matches at 7 bases. Germline loops: CDR1 GTSNPN, CDR2 SVGIG (reference sequence). This CDR3 region has 13 residues. In DNA, the CDR3 is TGTGCCTGGCAGACAGGGCCTGGGGCTGAAGCTGTCTTT. Translated, it gives CAWQTGPGAEAVF.

In this sample, this clonotype turned up a few times. The chain combines TRBV7-9 with TRBJ2-7; D is ambiguous. There are 12 residues in the CDR3. Trimming cost V 4 bases and J 3 bases, with 7 bases left between them. The germline V gene has CDR1 SEHNR and CDR2 FQNEAQ (reference sequence). In nucleotides, the CDR3 is TGTGCCAGCAGCTCCCAAGGCTACGAGCAGTACTTC. Translated, it gives CASSSQGYEQYF. Based on the CDR3 plus reference TRBV7-9 and TRBJ2-7, the full variable domain is DTGVSQNPRHKITKRGQNVTFRCDPISEHNRLYWYRQTLGQGPEFLTYFQNEAQLEKSRLLSDRFSAERPKGSFSTLEIQRTEQGDSAMYLCASSSQGYEQYFGPGTRLTVT.

In this sample, this clonotype turned up many times. This chain connects TRBV7-9 to TRBJ2-2; 9 positions match TRBD1. This CDR3 is built from 15 residues. From germline, CDR1 is SEHNR and CDR2 FQNEAQ (reference sequence). The V and J ends lost 0 bases and 6 bases, in that order; junction bases with no gene match: 2. The CDR3 region is CASSLADRGAGELFF. CDR3 DNA: TGTGCCAGCAGCTTAGCGGACAGGGGAGCCGGGGAGCTGTTTTTT.